Presented here are 5 T cell receptor beta chains from one specimen sequenced in a study of cytomegalovirus exposure and HLA in healthy donors. The PCR ran on 60 Vbeta and 13 Jbeta primers. The protocol was immunoSEQ multiplex PCR, while the TCRdb copy is restricted to in-frame clones and leaves out a portion. Here the sample spans some 150,000 clones, approximately 88% being singletons. The material sequenced was PBMCs. These receptors came from a young woman in good health and CMV-seronegative.

This chain uses TRBV5-1 with TRBJ1-4, with 12 nucleotides matching TRBD1. V lost 4 bases to trimming and J lost 4 bases; unmatched junction nucleotides: 5. CDR3 length: 16 amino acids. Germline values: CDR1 SGHRS, CDR2 YFSETQ. The CDR3 DNA reads TGCGCCAGCAGCCGGGACAGGGGGCGAGTTAATGAAAAACTGTTTTTT. This sequence encodes CASSRDRGRVNEKLFF.

The CDR3 sequence: CASSSRGRGGNTEAFF. The CDR3, as DNA: TGTGCCAGTAGTTCGAGGGGGAGGGGGGGGAACACTGAAGCTTTCTTT. The chain employs TRBV19 and TRBJ1-1; TRBD1 might be the D (6 bases). Germline loops: CDR1 LNHDA, CDR2 SQIVND (reference sequence). V lost 5 bases and J 1 base, leaving 17 bases between the germline ends. The CDR3 consists of 16 residues.

This clone was observed a handful of times. V usage is TRBV5-4 and J usage is TRBJ1-5; D may be TRBD1 (5 bases). The germline V gene encodes CDR1 SGHNT and CDR2 YYREEE (reference sequence). CDR3 length: 15 residues. Between the trimmed V and J ends, which lost 5 bases and 0 bases, there was a span of 12 bases. CDR3 DNA sequence: TGTGCCAGCAGGGTGTGGGGGGTTAGCAATCAGCCCCAGCATTTT. As protein: CASRVWGVSNQPQHF.

The chain has TRBV2 and TRBJ2-7; 9 nucleotides match TRBD1. Trimming cost V 2 bases and J 2 bases; bases outside gene matches: 1. This CDR3 has 14 residues. The germline CDR1 and CDR2 sequences are SNHLY and FYNNEI. In DNA form, the CDR3 reads TGTGCCAGCAGTGAATGGACAGGGGCCTACGAGCAGTACTTC. Amino acids: CASSEWTGAYEQYF.

The rearrangement uses TRBV25-1 and TRBJ1-6; no clear D. The V end was cut by 6 bases, the J end by 0 bases, with 9 bases between. From germline, CDR1 is MGHDK and CDR2 SYGVNS. The CDR3 consists of 15 residues. The CDR3 reads CASRRTDSYNSPLHF. In DNA form, the CDR3 reads TGTGCCAGCAGGAGGACTGACTCCTATAATTCACCCCTCCACTTT.